This T cell receptor beta chain was retrieved from a study of resident and recirculating memory T cells in vitiligo. Study as a whole: Epidermis came from shave biopsies of lesional and nonlesional sites, plus PBMCs.

The table lists this clone with a few counts. Its target is not known. The length of the CDR3 is 14 residues. The germline V gene encodes CDR1 LGHNT and CDR2 FRNRAP. V was pared by 3 bases and J by 5 bases, with 13 bases between. Findings and caveats of the study: Different lesions suggested infiltration by different T cell clones.

Repertoires were generated with immunoSEQ multiplex PCR, while TCRdb's copy carries only in-frame clones and drops some. Here the sample spans 40,000 to 50,000 clones, over 90% being singletons. This TCR was recovered from a male donor with vitiligo. This chain connects TRBV12-5 to TRBJ1-2; D remains ambiguous. Specimen: blood. The CDR3 is CASGFINSPYGYTF. The CDR3 DNA reads TGTGCTAGTGGTTTTATTAACAGCCCTTATGGCTACACCTTC.